This T cell receptor beta chain was recovered during a study of cytomegalovirus exposure and HLA in healthy donors. The CDR3 extends over 14 amino acids. V lost 6 bases and J lost 4, with 15 bases in between. The germline CDR1 and CDR2 sequences are MDHEN and SYDVKM. Both 60 Vbeta primers and 13 Jbeta primers went into the PCR. Generated by immunoSEQ multiplex PCR, the TCRdb table keeps only in-frame clones and is missing some. The sample consists of some 180,000 clones, 60% to 85% of them appearing once. The sample consisted of PBMCs. This receptor was obtained from a young man in good health and CMV-seronegative. This sequence joins TRBV28 and TRBJ1-2; D perhaps matches TRBD1 (6 bases). CDR3 sequence reads: CASRPTGYGYGYTF. The CDR3 nucleotides read TGTGCCAGCAGGCCAACAGGGTATGGCTATGGCTACACCTTC.